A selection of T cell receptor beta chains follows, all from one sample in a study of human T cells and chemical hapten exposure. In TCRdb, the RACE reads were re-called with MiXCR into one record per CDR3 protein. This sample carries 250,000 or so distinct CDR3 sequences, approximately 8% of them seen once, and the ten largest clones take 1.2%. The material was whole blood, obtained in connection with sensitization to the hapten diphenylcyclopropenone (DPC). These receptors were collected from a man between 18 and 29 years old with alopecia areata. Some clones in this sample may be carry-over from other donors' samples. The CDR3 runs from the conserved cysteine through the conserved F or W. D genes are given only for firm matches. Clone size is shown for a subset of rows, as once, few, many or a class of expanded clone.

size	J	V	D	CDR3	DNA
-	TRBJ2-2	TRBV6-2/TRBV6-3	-	CASSSRHTGELFF	TGTGCCAGCAGCTCCAGACACACCGGGGAGCTGTTTTTT
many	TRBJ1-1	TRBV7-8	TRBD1	CASSTRDRGKAFF	TGTGCCAGCAGCACTAGGGACAGGGGAAAAGCTTTCTTT
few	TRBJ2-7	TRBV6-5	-	CASSYSRQGPYEQYF	TGTGCCAGCAGTTACTCACGGCAGGGACCCTACGAGCAGTACTTC
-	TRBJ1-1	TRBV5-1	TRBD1	CASSLGTGAGNTEAFF	TGCGCCAGCAGCTTGGGGACAGGGGCGGGGAACACTGAAGCTTTCTTT
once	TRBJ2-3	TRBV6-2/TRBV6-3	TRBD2	CASSSPGLAGGTDTQYF	TGTGCCAGCAGTTCACCGGGACTAGCGGGGGGCACAGATACGCAGTATTTT
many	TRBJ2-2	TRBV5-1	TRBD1	CASSLGTATGELFF	TGCGCCAGCAGCTTAGGGACAGCAACCGGGGAGCTGTTTTTT
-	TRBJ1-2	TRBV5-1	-	CASSLDPQPYGYTF	TGCGCCAGCAGCTTGGATCCTCAACCCTATGGCTACACCTTC
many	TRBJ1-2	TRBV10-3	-	CAISESRWVQYGYTF	TGTGCCATCAGTGAGTCCCGTTGGGTTCAGTATGGCTACACCTTC
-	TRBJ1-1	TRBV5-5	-	CASSLYLQGRGDTEAFF	TGTGCCAGCAGCTTGTATTTGCAAGGCCGAGGGGACACTGAAGCTTTCTTT
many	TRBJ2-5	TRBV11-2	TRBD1	CASSSIRGRVAGETQYF	TGTGCCAGCAGCTCGATCAGGGGGCGTGTAGCTGGGGAGACCCAGTACTTC
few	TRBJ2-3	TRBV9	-	CASSVGGGDRTQYF	TGTGCCAGCAGCGTAGGAGGCGGAGATCGTACGCAGTATTTT
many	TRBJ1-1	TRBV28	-	CASSFAGWSTEAFF	TGTGCCAGCAGTTTCGCTGGGTGGTCGACTGAAGCTTTCTTT
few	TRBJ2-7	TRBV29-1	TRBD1	CSAIGDSTYEQYF	TGCAGCGCAATAGGGGACAGCACCTACGAGCAGTACTTC
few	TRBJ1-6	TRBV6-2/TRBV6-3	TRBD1	CASSSGGNSPLHF	TGTGCCAGCAGTTCAGGGGGCAATTCACCCCTCCACTTT
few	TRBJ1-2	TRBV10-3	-	CAIRPTDSRNGYTF	TGTGCCATCAGGCCAACGGACAGCCGCAATGGCTACACCTTC
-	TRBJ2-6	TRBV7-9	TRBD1	CASSPSGTGFSAGANVLTF	TGTGCCAGCAGCCCCTCCGGGACAGGGTTTTCGGCTGGGGCCAACGTCCTGACTTTC
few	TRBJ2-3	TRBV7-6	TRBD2	CASSLAGLAGPDTQYF	TGTGCCAGCAGCTTAGCTGGGCTAGCGGGGCCAGATACGCAGTATTTT
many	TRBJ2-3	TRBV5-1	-	CASSLVSETDTQYF	TGCGCCAGCAGCTTGGTGTCAGAGACAGATACGCAGTATTTT
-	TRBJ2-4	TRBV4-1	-	CASSQVREGNIQYF	TGCGCCAGCAGCCAAGTAAGAGAGGGGAACATTCAGTACTTC
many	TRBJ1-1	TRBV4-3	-	CASSHNLPRLNTEAFF	TGCGCCAGCAGCCACAACCTACCCCGGCTGAACACTGAAGCTTTCTTT
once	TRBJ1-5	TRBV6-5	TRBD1	CASSPDRGPGQPQHF	TGTGCCAGCAGTCCGGACAGGGGGCCGGGTCAGCCCCAGCATTTT
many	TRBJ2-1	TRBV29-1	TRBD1	CSPRDRGSGEQFF	TGCAGCCCTCGGGACAGGGGGTCTGGTGAGCAGTTCTTC
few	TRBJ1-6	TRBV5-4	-	CASTLTGVRAPLHF	TGTGCCAGCACCTTGACAGGAGTCAGGGCACCCCTCCACTTT
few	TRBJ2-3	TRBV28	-	CASSLFIGSQGPKDTQYF	TGTGCCAGCAGTTTATTCATCGGTTCACAGGGCCCAAAAGATACGCAGTATTTT
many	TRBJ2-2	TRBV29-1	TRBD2	CSVGLAVLGADTGELFF	TGCAGCGTGGGACTAGCGGTGCTCGGGGCAGACACCGGGGAGCTGTTTTTT